Sequencing of this T cell receptor (beta chain) was carried out in a study of blood T cell repertoires in COVID-19 (dated by TCRdb to the early 2020s). About the investigation overall: The collaborator samples originated in the United States, Italy and Spain and spanned the acute and convalescent phases of COVID-19. The prospective study material was composed of cDNA or gDNA derived from T cells, B-cell-depleted T cells, or PBMCs. The dataset comprised deeply sampled blood TCRbeta repertoires from subjects exposed to, actively infected with, or recovered from COVID-19. The repertoires were released in a freely available public database intended as a resource for research on the immune response to SARS-CoV-2. The samples were drawn from the first 160 participants of the ongoing ImmuneRACE study and from some 1,300 subjects provided by 6 global collaborators. The sample metadata nearly always contained a de-identified subject ID, COVID-19 status, age in years and sex. Where available, HLA class I and class II types were taken from metadata supplied by the sample provider and were not determined by assay-based typing.

V ends up 1 base short and J 11 bases short, with an unmatched junction base count of 5. From the cysteine through the phenylalanine, the CDR3 covers 14 amino acids. This entry keeps only the CDR3 DNA: 42 bases, framed from base 1. For CDR1 and CDR2, the germline V gene (reference sequence) lists LNHDA and SQIVND. As to this clone: It has no known antigen specificity. No much larger clone exists at a distance of one base, and base qualities are not known.

TCRbeta CDR3 regions were amplified from genomic DNA using the immunoSEQ Assay, a bias-controlled multiplex PCR. Turning to the authors' computational methods: Nucleated cell counts per sample were estimated from amplification of reference gene primers within the assay. Sequence reads were collapsed and filtered to measure the absolute abundance of every unique TCRbeta CDR3 rearrangement. For each sample, productive Simpson clonality was calculated as the square root of Simpson's diversity index over productive rearrangements. Held by TCRdb, this immuneACCESS table contains in-frame sequences only and omits some clones. Under half of the omission traces to an unresolved V gene where checked; the cause of the rest is unknown. The V and J calls and clone size are taken from that table; D and trimming were inferred from the DNA. The sample contains 200,000 to 250,000 clones, 80% to 90% of them found a single time. The ten largest make up about a sixth of the sample.

Results the study describes overall, beyond this receptor: How much clinical and demographic metadata was included differed by source and by participant, and the metadata was provided uncurated.

Whole blood was collected in K2EDTA tubes by collaborating institutions according to the institutions' own protocols. Collaborator samples were shipped for TCRbeta analysis as frozen whole blood, isolated PBMCs, or DNA extracted from either sample type. The sequence is built from TRBV19 and TRBJ2-4; 10 central nucleotides agree with TRBD2. The receptor's source is a woman older than 75 with active or convalescent COVID-19. Specimen: peripheral blood. The CDR3 region: CASSIGRLAGVQYF. In nucleotide form, the sequence is TGTGCCAGTAGTATAGGGCGGCTAGCGGGAGTTCAGTACTTC.